This record covers a single T cell receptor beta chain. What this receptor recognizes is not known. No per-base quality is available; no much larger clone lies one base away. The data were taken from a study of T cells in Graves' hyperthyroidism and ophthalmopathy (dated by TCRdb to about 2019). With respect to the entire study: To identify TCR V-J signatures that set the groups apart, the researchers used a discovery cohort of 100 patients, made up of roughly 45 with Graves' ophthalmopathy and 57 with stable Graves' hyperthyroidism. Whether ophthalmopathy could be predicted prospectively was tested in an independent validation cohort made up of 18 hyperthyroidism patients plus 17 patients who later progressed to ophthalmopathy. The 95 to 100 discovery patients were randomly divided into training and test sets at a 7:3 ratio. Thyroid tissue and blood T-cell repertoires from more than 5 Graves' hyperthyroidism patients were also compared in the study. Once sampling was done, hyperthyroidism patients were given methimazole at a starting dose of 30 mg daily, whereas ophthalmopathy patients were given high-dose intravenous methylprednisolone. According to the paper, TCR Vbeta CDR3 sequencing was carried out on 135 peripheral blood samples, which came from 40 to 45 ophthalmopathy, around 75 hyperthyroidism and roughly 17 progressor patients.

TCR beta CDR3 regions were amplified from RNA transcripts. A first-round RT-PCR of the TCR CDR3 used the HTBI primer set with the Qiagen OneStep RT-PCR kit. Libraries were constructed in a second round of multiplex PCR, after which size selection and purification were carried out. Sequencing of the libraries was done on an Illumina HiSeq2000 using paired-end 100 bp reads. For the original study's pipeline: SOAPnuke was used to process the raw data, removing reads that contained adapters or uncalled bases, had a mean Phred below 15, or lacked an exact match to the constant primer or identifier. High-quality paired reads were merged using COPE v1.2.5, and each unique nucleotide sequence was defined as a clonotype. MiTCR v1.1 was used to align the clonotypes against IMGT TRBV, TRBD and TRBJ reference segments. Analysis was restricted to V-J combinations with a frequency above 0.0001, which covered roughly 99% of repertoires. A TCS score was defined as the ratio between F50 (clonal expansion) and ExV (chaos), using BLOSUM62-based TCRdist between CDR3 peptides within each V-J. Welch's t-statistics and random forest reduced around 510 V-J features to around 14, which were used in a naive Bayes classifier (R e1071). The Morisita-Horn index was used to measure how similar the thyroid and blood repertoires were. TCRdb reanalyzed the raw reads on its own, using fastp at Q25 for trimming and MiXCR for clone calling, and kept in-frame beta chains. Identical CDR3 protein sequences are pooled into one entry, listed with their most common genes and DNA. The V and J calls here are based on TCRdb, not the publication. Present in this sample are a few hundred thousand distinct CDR3 sequences, approximately 48% of which were seen just once. Of the sample, around 44% falls within the top ten clones.

CDR1 and CDR2 (SGHAT, FQDESV) derive from the germline V gene (reference sequence). CDR3 length: 14 amino acids, cysteine to phenylalanine. CDR3 DNA only is kept here, 42 bases in frame from base 1. At the junction V is shortened by 6 bases and J by 2 bases, with 10 bases in between. Findings and caveats that apply to the study as a whole: No statistical method was used to fix the sample size in advance, and group allocation was not hidden from the investigators. In validation, the model predicted progression to ophthalmopathy with roughly 66% sensitivity and approximately 72% specificity, a median of approximately 6.7 months before onset. A 13 V-J signature model separated ophthalmopathy from stable hyperthyroidism, with 87.88% sensitivity and roughly 84% specificity in cross-validation and 80%/75% in testing. Most expanded thyroid clonotypes (frequency above 0.001) were also detected in blood, suggesting blood repertoires may reflect thyroid immune responses.

The study excluded patients with uncontrolled infections, other autoimmune diseases, pregnancy or lactation. Diagnoses relied on clinical symptoms, serum thyroxine and TRAb, thyroid ultrasound and orbital computed tomography. Trizol reagent was used to extract total RNA, and RNA quality was then checked on an Agilent 2100 Bioanalyzer. The rearrangement combines TRBV11-1 with TRBJ2-2, with a weak D call of TRBD1 (5 bases match). Sequenced sample: peripheral blood or thyroid tissue (not recorded which). This sequence was found in an adult woman with Graves' disease, either hyperthyroidism or ophthalmopathy (not recorded which). The CDR3 sequence is CASRRQPNTGELFF. The bases read TGTGCCAGCAGGAGACAGCCAAACACCGGGGAGCTGTTTTTT.